Listed below are T cell receptor beta chains from one sample, sequenced in a study of T cells after yellow fever vaccination. MiXCR, run by TCRdb on the 5' RACE reads, gives a single entry per CDR3 protein. The sample consists of roughly 520,000 distinct CDR3 sequences, about a fifth of them appearing once. Source: PBMCs, taken approximately 22 days after the first yellow fever vaccination. The receptors were sampled from a man between 18 and 35 years old who received the YFV17D yellow fever vaccine. CDR3s include the opening cysteine and the closing phenylalanine or tryptophan. The order of the fields is CDR3 DNA, CDR3 protein, V gene, D gene, clone size, J gene. The D gene is left open where the match is weak. Not every row has a clone size; where given, it reads once, few, many or a size class.

TGTGCCAGCAGCAAACAGGGTGGTAGGAACAATGAGCAGTTCTTC	CASSKQGGRNNEQFF	TRBV7-3	NA	NA	TRBJ2-1
TGTGCCAGCAGCTTAGTAAGTGCTGAAAGCGACGGGGAGCTGTTTTTT	CASSLVSAESDGELFF	TRBV7-9	NA	NA	TRBJ2-2
TGTGCAAGTCGCTTATCGGACCAAGAGACCCAGTACTTC	CASRLSDQETQYF	TRBV12-2	NA	NA	TRBJ2-5
TGTGCCAGCAGCCCACTCTCCCAGCGGATCAATGAGCAGTTCTTC	CASSPLSQRINEQFF	TRBV7-9	NA	NA	TRBJ2-1
TGTGCCAGCAGCGCAGGGACTAGCGGGACGGGGCCCAATGAGCAGTTCTTC	CASSAGTSGTGPNEQFF	TRBV7-2	TRBD2	few	TRBJ2-1
TGTGCCAGCAGCCAAGTGGGGCAGGCGTTCTCTGGAAACACCATATATTTT	CASSQVGQAFSGNTIYF	TRBV4-2	NA	many	TRBJ1-3
TGTGCCAGCAGACCCCCGGGGCAGGGGGCAGAAGGCTACACCTTC	CASRPPGQGAEGYTF	TRBV7-2	TRBD1	few	TRBJ1-2
TGTGCCAGCTCGTACCTGGGGAGGGTAGAGACCCAGTACTTC	CASSYLGRVETQYF	TRBV7-6	TRBD2	NA	TRBJ2-5
TGCAGCGTTGACGACAGAAACTATGGCTACACCTTC	CSVDDRNYGYTF	TRBV29-1	NA	NA	TRBJ1-2
TGCAGCGTTGTCAAAGGAGGGAGAGTCGGCTACACCTTC	CSVVKGGRVGYTF	TRBV29-1	NA	NA	TRBJ1-2
TGCGCCAGCAGCTTGGCCGGAGGGAGAGCGGAGAGCACAGATACGCAGTATTTT	CASSLAGGRAESTDTQYF	TRBV5-1	NA	few	TRBJ2-3
TGTGCCAGCAGAAACAGGGTTTTCTATGGCTACACCTTC	CASRNRVFYGYTF	TRBV12-3/TRBV12-4	NA	NA	TRBJ1-2
TGTGCCAGTAGTATAAGGGGACAGGGCACAGATACGCAGTATTTT	CASSIRGQGTDTQYF	TRBV19	TRBD1	few	TRBJ2-3
TGTGCCAGCAGCCCTAGCGGGTCTACCCATGAGCAGTTCTTC	CASSPSGSTHEQFF	TRBV7-3	TRBD2	few	TRBJ2-1
TGCAGCGTTGAGAGACTAGCTGGAGAGACCCAGTACTTC	CSVERLAGETQYF	TRBV29-1	TRBD2	NA	TRBJ2-5
TGTGCCAGCACCGTCACCGCAGGGGGCAGCACCGGGGAGCTGTTTTTT	CASTVTAGGSTGELFF	TRBV9	TRBD1	few	TRBJ2-2
TGTGCCAGCAGCTTAGCGGTCCTAAGAAATGAGCAGTTCTTC	CASSLAVLRNEQFF	TRBV7-2	NA	few	TRBJ2-1
TGTGCCAGCAGTCCCCTAAAGTACCAAGAGACCCAGTACTTC	CASSPLKYQETQYF	TRBV27	NA	NA	TRBJ2-5
TGTGCCAGCAGTCGGGGCCTTTCTAACTATGGCTACACCTTC	CASSRGLSNYGYTF	TRBV5-6	NA	few	TRBJ1-2
TGTGCCAGCAGTGCCTCTAGCGGGGTCACAGATACGCAGTATTTT	CASSASSGVTDTQYF	TRBV12-3/TRBV12-4	TRBD2	few	TRBJ2-3
TGTGCCAGCAGCCTAGCGGGTGTCGATGAGCAGTTCTTC	CASSLAGVDEQFF	TRBV12-3/TRBV12-4	TRBD2	few	TRBJ2-1
TGTGCCAGCAGCTTTTTGGGGGCATTCACAGATACGCAGTATTTT	CASSFLGAFTDTQYF	TRBV7-2	NA	NA	TRBJ2-3
TGCAGTGCTCAGAACCGGGACGGGGGCAATCAGCCCCAGCATTTT	CSAQNRDGGNQPQHF	TRBV20-1	NA	once	TRBJ1-5
TGCGCCAGCAGCTTGGCCACAGGGGAAGATACGCAGTATTTT	CASSLATGEDTQYF	TRBV5-1	TRBD1	NA	TRBJ2-3
TGCGCCAGCAGCCTAGGTGGTCTTGGCTCCTACAATGAGCAGTTCTTC	CASSLGGLGSYNEQFF	TRBV5-1	NA	NA	TRBJ2-1
TGTGCCAGCAGCTTACAAACCGAGGAGCAGTACTTC	CASSLQTEEQYF	TRBV5-6	NA	NA	TRBJ2-7
TGTGCCAGCAGTGCACAGCCGGGACAGAACAATGAGCAGTTCTTC	CASSAQPGQNNEQFF	TRBV25-1	TRBD1	NA	TRBJ2-1
TGTGCCAGCAGTTCGGGGGACCTGGGTCAGCCCCAGCATTTT	CASSSGDLGQPQHF	TRBV12-3/TRBV12-4	NA	many	TRBJ1-5
TGTGCCAGCAGCACACGGGCCGATTTTACCTACGAGCAGTACTTC	CASSTRADFTYEQYF	TRBV7-8	NA	few	TRBJ2-7
TGCAGTGCTAGTCGGCCGGGACTCACAGATACGCAGTATTTT	CSASRPGLTDTQYF	TRBV20-1	NA	few	TRBJ2-3
TGTGCCAGCAGCTTAGCCAGCTCTCCCTACAATGAGCAGTTCTTC	CASSLASSPYNEQFF	TRBV7-2	NA	NA	TRBJ2-1
TGCAGTGCTAGAGAAGGACAGGACAGCGGGGAGCTGTTTTTT	CSAREGQDSGELFF	TRBV20-1	TRBD1	many	TRBJ2-2
TGTGCCAGCAGCTTGGAAGGGGTAGGAGGAAACACCATATATTTT	CASSLEGVGGNTIYF	TRBV27	NA	NA	TRBJ1-3
TGTGCCAGCAGCGTAGGGGGGGGAGCCTACGAGCAGTACTTC	CASSVGGGAYEQYF	TRBV9	TRBD2	NA	TRBJ2-7
TGTGCCAGCAGCCCGCGGGCTAGCGGACTCCAAGAGACCCAGTACTTC	CASSPRASGLQETQYF	TRBV11-2	TRBD2	NA	TRBJ2-5
TGTGCCAGCAGCCCTCATCTAATCGGGCTAGCGGGGGGTCACAATGAGCAGTTCTTC	CASSPHLIGLAGGHNEQFF	TRBV27	TRBD2	few	TRBJ2-1
TGTGCCAGCAGCTTAACTAGCGGGGTGTTCAATGAGCAGTTCTTC	CASSLTSGVFNEQFF	TRBV7-3	TRBD2	NA	TRBJ2-1
TGCAGTGCCATTCGGGGGGGGCGGTTTAATTCACCCCTCCACTTT	CSAIRGGRFNSPLHF	TRBV20-1	NA	few	TRBJ1-6
TGCAGCGTCCAAACTCGACTGACCTATGGCTACACCTTC	CSVQTRLTYGYTF	TRBV29-1	NA	few	TRBJ1-2
TGCGCCAGCAGCCAAGAGTGGACCAGCGGTAGCTCCTACGAGCAGTACTTC	CASSQEWTSGSSYEQYF	TRBV4-1	NA	many	TRBJ2-7
TGTGCCAGCAGGCGGGACAACCCCTACGAGCAGTACTTC	CASRRDNPYEQYF	TRBV3-1	NA	few	TRBJ2-7
TGCAGCGTTCCCCGTGGCGGTGAAGCTTTCTTT	CSVPRGGEAFF	TRBV29-1	NA	NA	TRBJ1-1